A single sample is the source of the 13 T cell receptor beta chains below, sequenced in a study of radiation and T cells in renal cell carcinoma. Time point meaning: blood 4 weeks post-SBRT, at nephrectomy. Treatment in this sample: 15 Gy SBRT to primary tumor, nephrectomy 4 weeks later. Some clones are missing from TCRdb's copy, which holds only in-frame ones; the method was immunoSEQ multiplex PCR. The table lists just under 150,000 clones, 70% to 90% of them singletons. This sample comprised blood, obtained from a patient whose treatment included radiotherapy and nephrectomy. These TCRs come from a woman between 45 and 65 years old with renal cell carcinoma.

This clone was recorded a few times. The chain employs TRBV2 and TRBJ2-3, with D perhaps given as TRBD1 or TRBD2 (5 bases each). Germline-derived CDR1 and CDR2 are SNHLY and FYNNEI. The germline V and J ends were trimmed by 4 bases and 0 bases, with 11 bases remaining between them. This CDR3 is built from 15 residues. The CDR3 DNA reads TGTGCCAGCAGTGCTGGGACCTCTAGCACAGATACGCAGTATTTT. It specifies CASSAGTSSTDTQYF. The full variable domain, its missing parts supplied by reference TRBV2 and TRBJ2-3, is EPEVTQTPSHQVTQMGQEVILRCVPISNHLYFYWYRQILGQKVEFLVSFYNNEISEKSEIFDDQFSVERPDGSNFTLKIRSTKLEDSAMYFCASSAGTSSTDTQYFGPGTRLTVL.

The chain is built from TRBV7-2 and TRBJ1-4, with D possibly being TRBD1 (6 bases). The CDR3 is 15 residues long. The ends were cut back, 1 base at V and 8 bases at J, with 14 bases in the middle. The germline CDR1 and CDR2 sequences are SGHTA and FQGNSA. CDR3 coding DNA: TGTGCCAGCAGCTTAGTCGGGGGGCTGAGGGAAAAACTGTTTTTT. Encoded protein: CASSLVGGLREKLFF.

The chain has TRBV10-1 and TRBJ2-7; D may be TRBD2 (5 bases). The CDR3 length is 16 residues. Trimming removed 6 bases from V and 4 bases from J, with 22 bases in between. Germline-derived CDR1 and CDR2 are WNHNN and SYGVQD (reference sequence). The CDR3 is CASSEEDGGKPYEQYF. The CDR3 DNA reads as TGCGCCAGCAGCGAGGAAGACGGAGGTAAACCTTACGAGCAGTACTTC.

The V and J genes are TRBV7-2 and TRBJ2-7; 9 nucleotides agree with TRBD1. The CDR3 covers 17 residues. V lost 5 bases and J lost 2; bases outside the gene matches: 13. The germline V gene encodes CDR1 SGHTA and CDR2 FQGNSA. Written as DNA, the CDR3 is TGTGCCAGCAGCCCCCACCCGTGGACAGGGGCCACCTACGAGCAGTACTTC. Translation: CASSPHPWTGATYEQYF. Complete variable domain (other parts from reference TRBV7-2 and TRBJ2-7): GAGVSQSPSNKVTEKGKDVELRCDPISGHTALYWYRQSLGQGLEFLIYFQGNSAPDKSGLPSDRFSAERTGGSVSTLTIQRTQQEDSAVYLCASSPHPWTGATYEQYFGPGTRLTVT.

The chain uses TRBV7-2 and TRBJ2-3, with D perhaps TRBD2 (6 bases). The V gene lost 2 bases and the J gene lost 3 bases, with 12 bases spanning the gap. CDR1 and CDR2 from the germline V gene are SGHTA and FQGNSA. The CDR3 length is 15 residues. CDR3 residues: CASSLIASVTDTQYF. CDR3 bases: TGTGCCAGCAGCTTAATTGCTAGCGTGACAGATACGCAGTATTTT.

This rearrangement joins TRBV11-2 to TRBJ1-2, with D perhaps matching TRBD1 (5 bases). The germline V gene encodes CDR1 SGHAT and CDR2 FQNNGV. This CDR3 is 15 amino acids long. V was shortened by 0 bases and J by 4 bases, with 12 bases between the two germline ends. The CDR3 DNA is TGTGCCAGCAGCTTAGATTCCGGCCAGGGCTATGGCTACACCTTC. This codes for CASSLDSGQGYGYTF. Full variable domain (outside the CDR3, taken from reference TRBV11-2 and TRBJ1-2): EAGVAQSPRYKIIEKRQSVAFWCNPISGHATLYWYQQILGQGPKLLIQFQNNGVVDDSQLPKDRFSAERLKGVDSTLKIQPAKLEDSAVYLCASSLDSGQGYGYTFGSGTRLTVV.

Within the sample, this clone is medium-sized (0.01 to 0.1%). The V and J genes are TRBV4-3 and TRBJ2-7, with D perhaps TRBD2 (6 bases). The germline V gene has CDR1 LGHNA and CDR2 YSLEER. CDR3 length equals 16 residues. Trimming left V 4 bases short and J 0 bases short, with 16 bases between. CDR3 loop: CASSPGGGDGSYEQYF. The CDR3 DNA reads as TGCGCCAGCAGCCCCGGAGGAGGGGATGGCTCCTACGAGCAGTACTTC.

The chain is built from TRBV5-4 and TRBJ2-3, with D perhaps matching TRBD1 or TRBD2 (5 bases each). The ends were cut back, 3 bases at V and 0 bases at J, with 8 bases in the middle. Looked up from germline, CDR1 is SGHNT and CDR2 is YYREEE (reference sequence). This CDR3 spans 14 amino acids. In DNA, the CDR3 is TGTGCCAGCAGCTCCGGGACCAGCACAGATACGCAGTATTTT. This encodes CASSSGTSTDTQYF.

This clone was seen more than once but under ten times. The CDR3 spells CASSQWNTEAFF. The CDR3 bases are TGTGCCAGTAGTCAATGGAACACTGAAGCTTTCTTT. The gene calls are TRBV19 and TRBJ1-1, with D uncertain. There are 12 residues in the CDR3. Per the germline V gene, CDR1 is LNHDA and CDR2 is SQIVND (reference sequence). Trimming removed 5 bases at V and 1 base at J, with 5 bases between.

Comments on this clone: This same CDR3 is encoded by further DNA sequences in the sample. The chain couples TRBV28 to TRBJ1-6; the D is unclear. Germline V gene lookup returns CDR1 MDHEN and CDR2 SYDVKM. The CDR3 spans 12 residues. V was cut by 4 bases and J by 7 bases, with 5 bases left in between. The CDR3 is CASSSGNSPLHF. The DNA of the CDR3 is TGTGCCAGCAGTTCGGGAAATTCACCCCTCCACTTT. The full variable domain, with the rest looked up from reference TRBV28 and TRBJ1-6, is DVKVTQSSRYLVKRTGEKVFLECVQDMDHENMFWYRQDPGLGLRLIYFSYDVKMKEKGDIPEGYSVSREKKERFSLILESASTNQTSMYLCASSSGNSPLHFGNGTRLTVT.

The CDR3 here is CASSADVDTQYF. The CDR3 nucleotides read TGCGCCAGCAGTGCTGATGTTGATACGCAGTATTTT. This sequence joins TRBV10-1 and TRBJ2-3; D not certain. With 4 bases removed from V and 6 bases from J, the gap between germline ends came to 8 bases. Per germline, CDR1 WNHNN and CDR2 SYGVQD (reference sequence). CDR3 length equals 12 residues.

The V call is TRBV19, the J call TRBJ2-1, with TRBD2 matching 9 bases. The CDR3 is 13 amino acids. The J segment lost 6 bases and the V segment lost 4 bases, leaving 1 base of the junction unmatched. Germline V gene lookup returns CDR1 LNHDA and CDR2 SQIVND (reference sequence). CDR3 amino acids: CASSKTSGNEQFF. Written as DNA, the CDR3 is TGTGCCAGTAGTAAGACTAGCGGCAATGAGCAGTTCTTC.

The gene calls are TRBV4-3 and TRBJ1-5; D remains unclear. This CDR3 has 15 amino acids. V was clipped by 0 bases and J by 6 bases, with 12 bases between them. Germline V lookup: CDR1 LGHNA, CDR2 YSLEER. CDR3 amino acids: CASSQDWAAGQPQHF. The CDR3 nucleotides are TGCGCCAGCAGCCAAGACTGGGCAGCCGGTCAGCCCCAGCATTTT.